Following are 6 T cell receptor beta chains from one sample sequenced in a study of cytomegalovirus exposure and HLA in healthy donors. A multiplex PCR was run with 60 Vbeta primers and 13 Jbeta primers. TCRdb keeps only in-frame clones here, not all; method: immunoSEQ multiplex PCR. The repertoire holds roughly 150,000 clones, with about 81% as singletons. The sample taken for sequencing was PBMCs. The receptors come from a woman in her forties or fifties in good health and CMV-seropositive.

CDR3 amino acids: CAWSVGGTLPIEQYF. Written as DNA, the CDR3 is TGTGCCTGGAGTGTAGGGGGTACACTTCCCATCGAGCAGTACTTC. The gene calls are TRBV30 and TRBJ2-7, with D perhaps matching TRBD1 (6 bases). Trimming shortened V by 0 bases and J by 6 bases, and 18 bases separated the two germline ends. CDR3 length: 15 residues. Germline CDR1 and CDR2: GTSNPN and SVGIG (reference sequence).

The J gene is TRBJ2-1, the V gene TRBV27; 9 nucleotides align to TRBD2. Germline CDR1 and CDR2: MNHEY and SMNVEV (reference sequence). This CDR3 is built from 17 residues. V trimming: 1 base; J trimming: 0 bases; junction bases outside the gene matches: 4. CDR3 sequence (DNA): TGTGCCAGCAGTTTATTTACTAGCGGGTACTCCTACAATGAGCAGTTCTTC. It codes for CASSLFTSGYSYNEQFF.

The chain combines TRBV6-1 with TRBJ1-5, with D possibly TRBD1 on 6 matching bases. This CDR3 comprises 15 residues. Trimming took 4 bases from V and 2 from J, leaving 12 bases between them. Germline V gives CDR1 MNHNS, CDR2 SASEGT. The CDR3 protein is CASSAKAGGNQPQHF. The DNA for the CDR3 is TGTGCCAGCAGTGCCAAGGCAGGGGGCAATCAGCCCCAGCATTTT.

The V gene is TRBV5-1, the J gene TRBJ2-1; possibly TRBD2 for D (5 bases). Per the germline V gene, CDR1 is SGHRS and CDR2 is YFSETQ. The V and J ends lost 2 bases and 5 bases respectively, with 11 bases between them. The CDR3 runs to 14 residues. The CDR3 spells CASSFRSGNNEQFF. The CDR3 DNA reads TGCGCCAGCAGCTTTCGTTCGGGAAACAATGAGCAGTTCTTC.

This chain uses TRBV30 with TRBJ2-5; D possibly corresponds to TRBD2 (6 bases). The germline gives CDR1 GTSNPN, CDR2 SVGIG (reference sequence). The CDR3 has 13 residues. Trimming took off 1 base at V and 5 bases at J, with 11 bases between the two ends. In DNA form, the CDR3 reads TGTGCCTGGAGTGGGAGGGATTGGGAGACCCAGTACTTC. It encodes CAWSGRDWETQYF.

J is TRBJ1-1 and V is TRBV4-1; 8 nucleotides match TRBD1. This CDR3 region has 15 residues. Germline V gene lookup returns CDR1 MGHRA and CDR2 YSYEKL. V shed 1 base and J 1 base; nucleotides not matched to a gene: 2. CDR3 in amino acids: CASSQVGQGNTEAFF. CDR3 nucleotides: TGCGCCAGCAGCCAAGTCGGACAGGGGAACACTGAAGCTTTCTTT.